This is a list of T cell receptor beta chains from one sample in a study of chemoradiotherapy in HPV16-positive cancers. Assay used: immunoSEQ multiplex PCR; TCRdb lists only in-frame clones, some missing. The repertoire includes about 22,000 clones, roughly 92% of them detected once, and 17% sits in the top ten. The input for sequencing was blood, taken from a patient who underwent chemoradiotherapy. The origin of the receptors is a human donor with HPV-associated anogenital cancer. Both conserved end residues are part of each CDR3. Each record gives: V gene, clone size, J gene, D gene, CDR3 DNA, CDR3 protein. A D gene is named only where the DNA matches it firmly. Size is stated for part of the rows, as once, few or many counts, or as a class when the clone is expanded.

TRBV11-2	-	TRBJ1-6	-	TGTGCCAGCAGCGATACAGGGTTGGGTATACAAAATTCACCCCTCCACTTT	CASSDTGLGIQNSPLHF
TRBV19	-	TRBJ1-5	-	TGTGCCAGTAGGGCAGGGTCGAATGGCAATCAGCCCCAGCATTTT	CASRAGSNGNQPQHF
TRBV28	-	TRBJ2-5	TRBD1	TGTGCCAGCAGTGAAACCGGGACAGGGGTCCGGGAGACCCAGTACTTC	CASSETGTGVRETQYF
TRBV29-1	once	TRBJ1-5	-	TGCAGCGTTCTTACAGGGATCAATCAGCCCCAGCATTTT	CSVLTGINQPQHF
TRBV5-1	-	TRBJ1-1	TRBD1	TGCGCCAGCAGCTACCGACAGGGAGCCACTGAAGCTTTCTTT	CASSYRQGATEAFF
TRBV7-2	-	TRBJ2-5	TRBD2	TGTGCCAGCAGCTTATTAGGCGGGAGGGAGACCCAGTACTTC	CASSLLGGRETQYF
TRBV11-2	-	TRBJ2-3	-	TGTGCCAGCAGCTTAACCCTACTCCTCGCAGATACGCAGTATTTT	CASSLTLLLADTQYF
TRBV28	-	TRBJ2-7	TRBD1	TGTGCCAGCAGTCAGACCCGGACAGGGAACGAGCAGTACTTC	CASSQTRTGNEQYF
TRBV5-1	-	TRBJ1-1	-	TGCGCCAGCAGCTCGGACGCGGGCACTGAAGCTTTCTTT	CASSSDAGTEAFF
TRBV19	-	TRBJ1-5	-	TGTGCCAGTAGTATTAGTGAGTATAGCAATCAGCCCCAGCATTTT	CASSISEYSNQPQHF
TRBV15	once	TRBJ2-1	-	TGTGCCACCAGCAGAGATACAGCGGGCCCGGGGAATGAGCAGTTCTTC	CATSRDTAGPGNEQFF
TRBV7-9	-	TRBJ2-1	TRBD2	TGTGCCAGCAGCTTAGCGCTAGCGGGGGGGCAGGATGAGCAGTTCTTC	CASSLALAGGQDEQFF